A selection of T cell receptor beta chains follows, all from one sample in a study of cytomegalovirus exposure and HLA in healthy donors. Only in-frame clones appear in the TCRdb table, and some are missing; sequencing was by immunoSEQ multiplex PCR. This sample carries about 200,000 clones, around 80% of them seen once, and the ten largest clones take approximately 4.7%. The specimen sequenced was PBMCs. These receptor sequences come from a woman aged 25 to 39 in good health and CMV-seropositive. CDR3s include the opening cysteine and the closing phenylalanine or tryptophan. A D gene is named only where the DNA matches it firmly. Where a row states a size, it is once, few, many or the class of an expanded clone; other rows omit it.

d_gene: -
j_gene: TRBJ2-1
abundance: -
v_gene: TRBV2
CDR3aa: CASSEERGSYNEQFF
CDR3nt: TGTGCCAGCAGTGAAGAACGGGGCTCCTACAATGAGCAGTTCTTC

d_gene: -
j_gene: TRBJ2-7
abundance: -
v_gene: TRBV4-3
CDR3aa: CASTTCPGEYF
CDR3nt: TGCGCCAGCACTACCTGCCCAGGGGAGTACTTC

d_gene: TRBD1
j_gene: TRBJ2-7
abundance: -
v_gene: TRBV11-3
CDR3aa: CASSPGDSSSYEQYF
CDR3nt: TGTGCCAGCAGCCCCGGGGACAGCAGCTCCTACGAGCAGTACTTC

d_gene: -
j_gene: TRBJ1-5
abundance: -
v_gene: TRBV2
CDR3aa: CASSRQEGNQPQHF
CDR3nt: TGTGCCAGCAGTCGTCAGGAGGGCAATCAGCCCCAGCATTTT

d_gene: -
j_gene: TRBJ2-7
abundance: few
v_gene: TRBV7-2
CDR3aa: CASSLTDSPTRQYF
CDR3nt: TGTGCCAGCAGCTTGACGGACAGCCCTACGAGGCAGTACTTC

d_gene: TRBD2
j_gene: TRBJ2-3
abundance: -
v_gene: TRBV11-2
CDR3aa: CASGGLAGGPSTDTQYF
CDR3nt: TGTGCCAGCGGGGGACTAGCGGGAGGGCCAAGCACAGATACGCAGTATTTT

d_gene: TRBD1
j_gene: TRBJ1-2
abundance: -
v_gene: TRBV5-1
CDR3aa: CASSPRTGGILGFYGYTF
CDR3nt: TGCGCCAGCAGCCCCAGGACAGGGGGCATTTTGGGTTTCTATGGCTACACCTTC

d_gene: TRBD1
j_gene: TRBJ2-1
abundance: -
v_gene: TRBV4-1
CDR3aa: CASSQGQKDSQFF
CDR3nt: TGCGCCAGCAGCCAGGGACAGAAGGATTCCCAGTTCTTC

d_gene: -
j_gene: TRBJ1-3
abundance: once
v_gene: TRBV15
CDR3aa: CATSSTLSGNTIYF
CDR3nt: TGTGCCACCAGCTCGACTCTTTCCGGAAACACCATATATTTT

d_gene: -
j_gene: TRBJ2-1
abundance: once
v_gene: TRBV10-1
CDR3aa: CASSESGGETVQFF
CDR3nt: TGCGCCAGCAGTGAGTCAGGGGGGGAGACAGTCCAGTTCTTC

d_gene: -
j_gene: TRBJ1-5
abundance: -
v_gene: TRBV30
CDR3aa: CAWGDNQGFSNQPQHF
CDR3nt: TGTGCCTGGGGAGATAATCAAGGATTTAGCAATCAGCCCCAGCATTTT

d_gene: -
j_gene: TRBJ1-2
abundance: -
v_gene: TRBV5-1
CDR3aa: CASSLAGSYGYTF
CDR3nt: TGCGCCAGCAGCTTGGCAGGAAGCTATGGCTACACCTTC

d_gene: -
j_gene: TRBJ1-1
abundance: -
v_gene: TRBV5-1
CDR3aa: CASSSAEGNTEAFF
CDR3nt: TGCGCCAGCAGTTCCGCGGAGGGGAACACTGAAGCTTTCTTT

d_gene: -
j_gene: TRBJ2-4
abundance: -
v_gene: TRBV5-1
CDR3aa: CASSLETAENIQYF
CDR3nt: TGCGCCAGCAGCTTGGAGACAGCCGAAAACATTCAGTACTTC

d_gene: TRBD2
j_gene: TRBJ2-4
abundance: -
v_gene: TRBV5-1
CDR3aa: CASSLAAGGGNIQYF
CDR3nt: TGCGCCAGCAGCTTGGCCGCTGGGGGGGGAAACATTCAGTACTTC

d_gene: TRBD1
j_gene: TRBJ1-5
abundance: -
v_gene: TRBV4-1
CDR3aa: CASSLGGQSILGNQPQHF
CDR3nt: TGCGCCAGCAGCCTAGGGGGACAGTCCATCCTGGGCAATCAGCCCCAGCATTTT

d_gene: -
j_gene: TRBJ2-1
abundance: once
v_gene: TRBV9
CDR3aa: CASSVTVLLDNEQFF
CDR3nt: TGTGCCAGCAGCGTCACAGTCCTCCTGGACAATGAGCAGTTCTTC

d_gene: TRBD1
j_gene: TRBJ1-1
abundance: -
v_gene: TRBV7-6
CDR3aa: CASSWGTVNTEAFF
CDR3nt: TGTGCCAGCAGTTGGGGGACAGTGAACACTGAAGCTTTCTTT

d_gene: -
j_gene: TRBJ1-1
abundance: -
v_gene: TRBV9
CDR3aa: CASSVGASMNTEAFF
CDR3nt: TGTGCCAGCAGCGTAGGGGCGAGCATGAACACTGAAGCTTTCTTT

d_gene: TRBD2
j_gene: TRBJ2-3
abundance: -
v_gene: TRBV7-2
CDR3aa: CASSLVRGTVTDTQYF
CDR3nt: TGTGCCAGCAGCTTAGTGCGGGGGACGGTCACAGATACGCAGTATTTT

d_gene: -
j_gene: TRBJ1-2
abundance: -
v_gene: TRBV6-5
CDR3aa: CASSYRAGVGYGYTF
CDR3nt: TGTGCCAGCAGTTACCGGGCAGGGGTAGGCTATGGCTACACCTTC

d_gene: -
j_gene: TRBJ2-1
abundance: -
v_gene: TRBV9
CDR3aa: CASSVAGGPETGEQFF
CDR3nt: TGTGCCAGCAGCGTAGCCGGCGGGCCCGAGACGGGTGAGCAGTTCTTC

d_gene: TRBD2
j_gene: TRBJ2-2
abundance: -
v_gene: TRBV7-6
CDR3aa: CASSLGPAGGPTGELFF
CDR3nt: TGTGCCAGCAGCTTAGGGCCAGCGGGAGGGCCCACCGGGGAGCTGTTTTTT

d_gene: -
j_gene: TRBJ1-2
abundance: -
v_gene: TRBV4-1
CDR3aa: CASSQDYRGYTF
CDR3nt: TGCGCCAGCAGCCAAGACTACAGGGGCTACACCTTC

d_gene: TRBD2
j_gene: TRBJ2-5
abundance: -
v_gene: TRBV5-4
CDR3aa: CASSSRVGRGVQETQYF
CDR3nt: TGTGCCAGCAGCTCCCGCGTGGGGCGGGGGGTCCAAGAGACCCAGTACTTC

d_gene: TRBD1
j_gene: TRBJ1-4
abundance: -
v_gene: TRBV2
CDR3aa: CASSLGQFIATNEKLFF
CDR3nt: TGTGCCAGCAGCCTGGGACAGTTTATAGCAACTAATGAAAAACTGTTTTTT

d_gene: -
j_gene: TRBJ1-5
abundance: -
v_gene: TRBV6-6
CDR3aa: CASSPPDRQSQPQHF
CDR3nt: TGTGCCAGCAGCCCCCCTGACAGGCAAAGTCAGCCCCAGCATTTT

d_gene: -
j_gene: TRBJ2-5
abundance: -
v_gene: TRBV19
CDR3aa: CASSYGGNPQETQYF
CDR3nt: TGTGCCAGTAGTTACGGGGGAAACCCCCAAGAGACCCAGTACTTC

d_gene: -
j_gene: TRBJ2-7
abundance: -
v_gene: TRBV4-1
CDR3aa: CASSQEERVGSYSYEQYF
CDR3nt: TGCGCCAGCAGCCAAGAGGAGAGGGTGGGTAGTTACTCCTACGAGCAGTACTTC

d_gene: TRBD1
j_gene: TRBJ2-5
abundance: -
v_gene: TRBV6-5
CDR3aa: CASIPDRGGQETQYF
CDR3nt: TGTGCCAGCATCCCGGACAGGGGAGGCCAAGAGACCCAGTACTTC

d_gene: TRBD2
j_gene: TRBJ2-1
abundance: -
v_gene: TRBV6-7
CDR3aa: CASSRRSGTSGTRSYNEQFF
CDR3nt: TGTGCCAGCAGTCGCCGTTCCGGGACTAGCGGGACCCGCTCCTACAATGAGCAGTTCTTC

d_gene: TRBD2
j_gene: TRBJ2-7
abundance: few
v_gene: TRBV29-1
CDR3aa: CSVEGGSGSSYEQYF
CDR3nt: TGCAGCGTTGAAGGGGGGAGCGGGAGCTCCTACGAGCAGTACTTC

d_gene: -
j_gene: TRBJ2-5
abundance: -
v_gene: TRBV5-4
CDR3aa: CASSGTGTEGTQYF
CDR3nt: TGTGCCAGCAGCGGAACAGGGACCGAGGGGACCCAGTACTTC

d_gene: -
j_gene: TRBJ1-5
abundance: -
v_gene: TRBV27
CDR3aa: CASRTGFSNQPQHF
CDR3nt: TGTGCCAGCAGGACAGGTTTTAGCAATCAGCCCCAGCATTTT

d_gene: -
j_gene: TRBJ1-2
abundance: -
v_gene: TRBV4-2
CDR3aa: CASSPDSLSSYTF
CDR3nt: TGTGCCAGCAGTCCCGACAGCCTAAGTTCCTACACCTTC

d_gene: -
j_gene: TRBJ1-5
abundance: -
v_gene: TRBV21-1
CDR3aa: CASSQPTGKVPLPLNQPQHF
CDR3nt: TGTGCCAGCAGCCAACCTACAGGTAAAGTCCCTCTCCCGCTCAATCAGCCCCAGCATTTT

d_gene: TRBD2
j_gene: TRBJ2-2
abundance: -
v_gene: TRBV4-3
CDR3aa: CASSQDYRGGITGELFF
CDR3nt: TGCGCCAGCAGCCAAGATTATCGGGGGGGCATTACCGGGGAGCTGTTTTTT

d_gene: TRBD1
j_gene: TRBJ2-1
abundance: -
v_gene: TRBV4-3
CDR3aa: CASSRNWADRAYNEQFF
CDR3nt: TGCGCCAGCAGTCGAAACTGGGCGGACAGGGCCTACAATGAGCAGTTCTTC

d_gene: -
j_gene: TRBJ2-7
abundance: once
v_gene: TRBV6-1
CDR3aa: CASSEEGYEQYF
CDR3nt: TGTGCCAGCAGTGAGGAGGGGTACGAGCAGTACTTC

d_gene: TRBD1
j_gene: TRBJ2-7
abundance: -
v_gene: TRBV5-6
CDR3aa: CASSLARTGDSYEQYF
CDR3nt: TGTGCCAGCAGCTTGGCCCGGACAGGGGACTCCTACGAGCAGTACTTC

d_gene: -
j_gene: TRBJ2-3
abundance: -
v_gene: TRBV5-6
CDR3aa: CASTLGSDFITDTQYF
CDR3nt: TGTGCCAGCACCTTGGGGTCAGACTTTATCACAGATACGCAGTATTTT

d_gene: TRBD1
j_gene: TRBJ2-3
abundance: -
v_gene: TRBV4-3
CDR3aa: CASSQEWGQGKYF
CDR3nt: TGCGCCAGCAGCCAAGAGTGGGGACAGGGAAAGTATTTT